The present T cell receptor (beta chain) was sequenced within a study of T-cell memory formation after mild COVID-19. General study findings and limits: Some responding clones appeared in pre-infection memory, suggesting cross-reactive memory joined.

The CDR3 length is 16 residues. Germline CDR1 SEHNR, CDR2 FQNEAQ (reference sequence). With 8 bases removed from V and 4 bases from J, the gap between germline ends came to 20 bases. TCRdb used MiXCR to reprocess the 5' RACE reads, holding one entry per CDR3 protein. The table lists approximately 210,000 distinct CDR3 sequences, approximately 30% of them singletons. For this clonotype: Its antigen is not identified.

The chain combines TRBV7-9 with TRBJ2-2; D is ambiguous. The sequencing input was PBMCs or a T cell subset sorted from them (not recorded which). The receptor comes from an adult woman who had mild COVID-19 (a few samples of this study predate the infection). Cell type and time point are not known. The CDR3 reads CASPRDPRNLTGELFF. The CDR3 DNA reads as TGTGCCAGCCCCCGAGACCCCCGGAACCTCACCGGGGAGCTGTTTTTT. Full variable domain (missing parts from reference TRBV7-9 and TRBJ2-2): DTGVSQNPRHKITKRGQNVTFRCDPISEHNRLYWYRQTLGQGPEFLTYFQNEAQLEKSRLLSDRFSAERPKGSFSTLEIQRTEQGDSAMYLCASPRDPRNLTGELFFGEGSRLTVL.